Listed below are T cell receptor beta chains from one sample, sequenced in a study of CD8 T cells in ankylosing spondylitis. MiXCR, run by TCRdb on the 5' RACE reads, gives a single entry per CDR3 protein. The profile shows 27,000 or so distinct CDR3 sequences, roughly 7.3% of them singletons. The sample consisted of blood. The origin of the receptors is a male donor with ankylosing spondylitis or in good health (not recorded which). Each CDR3 is given with its conserved first and last residue. A D gene is named only where the DNA matches it firmly. The size entry is marked missing in some rows and otherwise reads once, few, many or a size class.

v_call: TRBV29-1; clone_size: NA; d_call: TRBD1; j_call: TRBJ1-2; cdr3_aa: CSVVIGQDGYTF; cdr3_nt: TGCAGCGTTGTTATTGGACAGGATGGCTACACCTTC
v_call: TRBV20-1; clone_size: few; d_call: NA; j_call: TRBJ1-5; cdr3_aa: CSARDIKRGSQPQHF; cdr3_nt: TGCAGTGCTAGAGATATAAAAAGGGGCAGTCAGCCCCAGCATTTT
v_call: TRBV4-3; clone_size: NA; d_call: TRBD2; j_call: TRBJ2-2; cdr3_aa: CASSPTRGGTGELFF; cdr3_nt: TGCGCCAGCAGCCCAACGCGGGGGGGTACCGGGGAGCTGTTTTTT
v_call: TRBV28; clone_size: few; d_call: NA; j_call: TRBJ2-7; cdr3_aa: CASRMGTDKDYEQYF; cdr3_nt: TGTGCCAGCAGGATGGGCACAGACAAAGATTACGAGCAGTACTTC
v_call: TRBV5-1; clone_size: NA; d_call: NA; j_call: TRBJ1-1; cdr3_aa: CASSLVGTGINTEAFF; cdr3_nt: TGCGCCAGCAGCTTGGTTGGTACCGGTATCAACACTGAAGCTTTCTTT
v_call: TRBV29-1; clone_size: NA; d_call: TRBD2; j_call: TRBJ2-1; cdr3_aa: CSVEAGGPNEQFF; cdr3_nt: TGCAGCGTGGAGGCGGGAGGGCCGAATGAGCAGTTCTTC
v_call: TRBV6-5; clone_size: few; d_call: TRBD1; j_call: TRBJ1-1; cdr3_aa: CASSYETGGEAFF; cdr3_nt: TGTGCCAGCAGTTACGAGACAGGGGGTGAAGCTTTCTTT
v_call: TRBV28; clone_size: few; d_call: NA; j_call: TRBJ2-1; cdr3_aa: CASSIRNEQFF; cdr3_nt: TGTGCCAGCAGCATAAGGAATGAGCAGTTCTTC
v_call: TRBV7-2; clone_size: few; d_call: NA; j_call: TRBJ1-2; cdr3_aa: CASSPRVFNYGYTF; cdr3_nt: TGTGCCAGCAGCCCCAGGGTTTTTAACTATGGCTACACCTTC
v_call: TRBV6-2/TRBV6-3; clone_size: many; d_call: TRBD1; j_call: TRBJ1-1; cdr3_aa: CASSYLRTGGNTEAFF; cdr3_nt: TGTGCCAGCAGTTACCTCCGGACAGGGGGAAACACTGAAGCTTTCTTT
v_call: TRBV28; clone_size: NA; d_call: NA; j_call: TRBJ2-1; cdr3_aa: CASSLTAGYNEQFF; cdr3_nt: TGTGCCAGCAGTTTAACCGCAGGTTACAATGAGCAGTTCTTC
v_call: TRBV28; clone_size: few; d_call: NA; j_call: TRBJ1-1; cdr3_aa: CAVMLPGNTEAFF; cdr3_nt: TGTGCCGTTATGCTGCCGGGGAACACTGAAGCTTTCTTT
v_call: TRBV12-3/TRBV12-4; clone_size: NA; d_call: NA; j_call: TRBJ2-3; cdr3_aa: CASSLLASTDTQYF; cdr3_nt: TGTGCCAGCAGTTTACTCGCTAGCACAGATACGCAGTATTTT
v_call: TRBV30; clone_size: NA; d_call: TRBD2; j_call: TRBJ2-1; cdr3_aa: CAWSPPGRRIYNEQFF; cdr3_nt: TGTGCCTGGAGTCCACCCGGGAGGAGGATCTACAATGAGCAGTTCTTC
v_call: TRBV20-1; clone_size: many; d_call: TRBD2; j_call: TRBJ2-3; cdr3_aa: CSAFLAGGPGTDTQYF; cdr3_nt: TGCAGTGCTTTCCTAGCGGGGGGGCCAGGTACAGATACGCAGTATTTT
v_call: TRBV12-3/TRBV12-4; clone_size: few; d_call: NA; j_call: TRBJ1-4; cdr3_aa: CASSPPDEKLFF; cdr3_nt: TGTGCCAGCAGTCCTCCGGATGAAAAACTGTTTTTT
v_call: TRBV4-1; clone_size: NA; d_call: NA; j_call: TRBJ2-7; cdr3_aa: CASSQVLMVGSYEQYF; cdr3_nt: TGCGCCAGCAGCCAAGTCCTCATGGTCGGCTCCTACGAGCAGTACTTC
v_call: TRBV20-1; clone_size: NA; d_call: NA; j_call: TRBJ1-1; cdr3_aa: CSAQGPRLLNTEAFF; cdr3_nt: TGCAGTGCTCAGGGGCCTCGACTTCTGAACACTGAAGCTTTCTTT
v_call: TRBV12-3/TRBV12-4; clone_size: few; d_call: TRBD2; j_call: TRBJ2-1; cdr3_aa: CASSFKGTSGRLYEQFF; cdr3_nt: TGTGCCAGCAGTTTTAAAGGGACTAGCGGGAGATTATATGAGCAGTTCTTC
v_call: TRBV7-2; clone_size: few; d_call: TRBD1; j_call: TRBJ1-1; cdr3_aa: CASSLLGQANTEAFF; cdr3_nt: TGTGCCAGCAGCTTATTGGGACAGGCTAACACTGAAGCTTTCTTT
v_call: TRBV9; clone_size: NA; d_call: TRBD1; j_call: TRBJ2-2; cdr3_aa: CASSANRGIGELFF; cdr3_nt: TGTGCCAGCAGCGCAAACAGGGGGATCGGGGAGCTGTTTTTT
v_call: TRBV5-5; clone_size: few; d_call: NA; j_call: TRBJ2-3; cdr3_aa: CASSFIPPRGATDTQYF; cdr3_nt: TGTGCCAGCAGCTTTATCCCTCCACGGGGCGCGACAGATACGCAGTATTTT
v_call: TRBV28; clone_size: few; d_call: NA; j_call: TRBJ1-4; cdr3_aa: CASSLQGATNEKLFF; cdr3_nt: TGTGCCAGCAGTCTACAGGGCGCAACTAATGAAAAACTGTTTTTT
v_call: TRBV29-1; clone_size: NA; d_call: TRBD1; j_call: TRBJ2-6; cdr3_aa: CSETTGVTGANVLTF; cdr3_nt: TGCAGCGAAACTACAGGGGTTACCGGGGCCAACGTCCTGACTTTC
v_call: TRBV11-3; clone_size: few; d_call: TRBD1; j_call: TRBJ2-2; cdr3_aa: CASSTHSGQGATGELFF; cdr3_nt: TGTGCCAGCAGCACCCATTCAGGACAGGGAGCCACCGGGGAGCTGTTTTTT
v_call: TRBV7-2; clone_size: NA; d_call: TRBD1; j_call: TRBJ1-3; cdr3_aa: CASSRDRTSGNTIYF; cdr3_nt: TGTGCCAGCAGCCGGGACAGGACATCTGGAAACACCATATATTTT
v_call: TRBV4-3; clone_size: few; d_call: NA; j_call: TRBJ2-3; cdr3_aa: CASSQDRGKDTQYF; cdr3_nt: TGCGCCAGCAGCCAAGATCGAGGGAAAGATACGCAGTATTTT
v_call: TRBV29-1; clone_size: few; d_call: NA; j_call: TRBJ2-1; cdr3_aa: CSVQSYNEQFF; cdr3_nt: TGCAGCGTTCAGAGCTACAATGAGCAGTTCTTC
v_call: TRBV12-3/TRBV12-4; clone_size: NA; d_call: NA; j_call: TRBJ2-5; cdr3_aa: CASSLGWQETQYF; cdr3_nt: TGTGCCAGCAGCCTGGGTTGGCAAGAGACCCAGTACTTC
v_call: TRBV5-1; clone_size: NA; d_call: NA; j_call: TRBJ2-3; cdr3_aa: CASSLRGQRGPLGYTQYF; cdr3_nt: TGCGCCAGCAGCTTGCGGGGACAGCGGGGGCCATTGGGATATACGCAGTATTTT
v_call: TRBV12-3/TRBV12-4; clone_size: medium-sized; d_call: NA; j_call: TRBJ2-2; cdr3_aa: CAAGISNTGELFF; cdr3_nt: TGTGCCGCAGGGATCTCTAACACCGGGGAGCTGTTTTTT
v_call: TRBV29-1; clone_size: few; d_call: NA; j_call: TRBJ2-5; cdr3_aa: CSGDRGGESQYF; cdr3_nt: TGCAGCGGCGACCGCGGCGGGGAGTCCCAGTACTTC
v_call: TRBV28; clone_size: NA; d_call: NA; j_call: TRBJ1-5; cdr3_aa: CASSPLADSNQPQHF; cdr3_nt: TGTGCCAGCAGTCCGCTGGCGGATAGCAATCAGCCCCAGCATTTT
v_call: TRBV5-1; clone_size: NA; d_call: TRBD2; j_call: TRBJ2-1; cdr3_aa: CASSLTSGTYNEQFF; cdr3_nt: TGCGCCAGCAGCTTGACTAGCGGAACGTACAATGAGCAGTTCTTC
v_call: TRBV29-1; clone_size: NA; d_call: NA; j_call: TRBJ1-4; cdr3_aa: CSAQPGANEKLFF; cdr3_nt: TGCAGCGCCCAACCAGGGGCTAATGAAAAACTGTTTTTT
v_call: TRBV13; clone_size: NA; d_call: TRBD1; j_call: TRBJ2-7; cdr3_aa: CASSPGTGQGEQYF; cdr3_nt: TGTGCCAGCAGCCCGGGGACAGGGCAGGGCGAGCAGTACTTC
v_call: TRBV7-2; clone_size: NA; d_call: NA; j_call: TRBJ2-4; cdr3_aa: CASSFPSSLAKNIQYF; cdr3_nt: TGTGCCAGCAGCTTCCCGAGCAGTCTAGCCAAAAACATTCAGTACTTC
v_call: TRBV20-1; clone_size: few; d_call: TRBD1; j_call: TRBJ2-1; cdr3_aa: CSARTGSYNEQFF; cdr3_nt: TGCAGTGCCCGGACAGGATCCTACAATGAGCAGTTCTTC
v_call: TRBV12-3/TRBV12-4; clone_size: NA; d_call: NA; j_call: TRBJ2-5; cdr3_aa: CASSRDLGETQYF; cdr3_nt: TGTGCCAGCAGCCGAGACCTGGGAGAGACCCAGTACTTC
v_call: TRBV29-1; clone_size: medium-sized; d_call: NA; j_call: TRBJ2-3; cdr3_aa: CSAQVSGDAQYF; cdr3_nt: TGCAGCGCCCAGGTTAGCGGCGACGCGCAGTATTTT
v_call: TRBV6-2/TRBV6-3; clone_size: NA; d_call: NA; j_call: TRBJ2-3; cdr3_aa: CASSLWEDSDTQYF; cdr3_nt: TGTGCCAGCAGTTTATGGGAGGATTCAGATACGCAGTATTTT
v_call: TRBV12-3/TRBV12-4; clone_size: NA; d_call: TRBD2; j_call: TRBJ2-3; cdr3_aa: CASSPGLAGGDTQYF; cdr3_nt: TGTGCCAGCAGTCCCGGACTAGCGGGAGGCGATACGCAGTATTTT
v_call: TRBV11-3; clone_size: NA; d_call: NA; j_call: TRBJ2-3; cdr3_aa: CASSLGGIDTQYF; cdr3_nt: TGTGCCAGCAGCTTGGGGGGCATCGACACGCAGTATTTT
v_call: TRBV20-1; clone_size: NA; d_call: NA; j_call: TRBJ2-1; cdr3_aa: CSAKRDTPSYNEQFF; cdr3_nt: TGCAGTGCCAAAAGGGACACCCCCTCCTACAATGAGCAGTTCTTC
v_call: TRBV2; clone_size: few; d_call: NA; j_call: TRBJ2-7; cdr3_aa: CASTLSSYEQYF; cdr3_nt: TGTGCCAGCACCCTGAGCTCCTACGAGCAGTACTTC
v_call: TRBV30; clone_size: many; d_call: NA; j_call: TRBJ2-2; cdr3_aa: CAWSRDVGELFF; cdr3_nt: TGTGCCTGGTCTAGGGATGTCGGGGAGCTGTTTTTT
v_call: TRBV20-1; clone_size: many; d_call: NA; j_call: TRBJ2-5; cdr3_aa: CSASLVTGPKETQYF; cdr3_nt: TGCAGTGCTAGCCTAGTGACGGGCCCCAAGGAGACCCAGTACTTC
v_call: TRBV20-1; clone_size: NA; d_call: TRBD1; j_call: TRBJ2-5; cdr3_aa: CSAPGGQGKQETQYF; cdr3_nt: TGCAGTGCCCCCGGGGGACAGGGAAAACAAGAGACCCAGTACTTC
v_call: TRBV7-2; clone_size: many; d_call: NA; j_call: TRBJ2-4; cdr3_aa: CASSPGGPRGNIQYF; cdr3_nt: TGTGCCAGCAGCCCTGGGGGGCCCCGGGGAAACATTCAGTACTTC
v_call: TRBV29-1; clone_size: many; d_call: NA; j_call: TRBJ1-4; cdr3_aa: CSAGGALNEKLFF; cdr3_nt: TGCAGTGCCGGCGGGGCCTTAAATGAAAAACTGTTTTTT
v_call: TRBV6-5; clone_size: few; d_call: TRBD1; j_call: TRBJ2-2; cdr3_aa: CASSYYRGPGELFF; cdr3_nt: TGTGCCAGCAGTTACTACAGGGGGCCGGGGGAGCTGTTTTTT
v_call: TRBV28; clone_size: NA; d_call: NA; j_call: TRBJ1-1; cdr3_aa: CASRLQRTLNTEAFF; cdr3_nt: TGTGCCAGCAGGCTTCAACGTACTCTGAACACTGAAGCTTTCTTT
v_call: TRBV28; clone_size: NA; d_call: NA; j_call: TRBJ2-2; cdr3_aa: CVSSLWGADTGELFF; cdr3_nt: TGTGTCAGCAGTTTGTGGGGCGCGGACACCGGGGAGCTGTTTTTT
v_call: TRBV7-9; clone_size: few; d_call: NA; j_call: TRBJ1-2; cdr3_aa: CASSPRTETNYGYTF; cdr3_nt: TGTGCCAGCAGCCCAAGGACAGAGACTAACTATGGCTACACCTTC
v_call: TRBV15; clone_size: NA; d_call: NA; j_call: TRBJ2-3; cdr3_aa: CATSTRFSTDTQYF; cdr3_nt: TGTGCCACCAGCACCCGTTTTAGCACAGATACGCAGTATTTT
v_call: TRBV25-1; clone_size: NA; d_call: NA; j_call: TRBJ1-1; cdr3_aa: CASSKFGQMNTEAFF; cdr3_nt: TGTGCCAGCAGTAAATTCGGGCAGATGAACACTGAAGCTTTCTTT
v_call: TRBV4-2; clone_size: few; d_call: NA; j_call: TRBJ2-5; cdr3_aa: CASSQFLGETQYF; cdr3_nt: TGTGCCAGCAGCCAGTTTTTAGGGGAGACCCAGTACTTC
v_call: TRBV20-1; clone_size: many; d_call: NA; j_call: TRBJ2-1; cdr3_aa: CSVRSGYNEQFF; cdr3_nt: TGCAGTGTTAGGAGTGGGTACAATGAGCAGTTCTTC
v_call: TRBV4-1; clone_size: few; d_call: NA; j_call: TRBJ1-1; cdr3_aa: CASSQEAGTQNTEAFF; cdr3_nt: TGCGCCAGCAGCCAAGAGGCCGGGACACAGAACACTGAAGCTTTCTTT